Below, one T cell receptor (beta chain) is given with its context. These data belong to a study of Graves' ophthalmopathy and Graves' hyperthyroidism. Study background: Before any treatment, peripheral blood was taken at the initial diagnosis.

Amplification targeted the TCR beta CDR3 regions, with RNA transcripts as the source material. The authors performed first-round RT-PCR with HTBI primers and then a second-round multiplex PCR. TCRdb reanalysed the multiplex PCR reads using MiXCR and keeps one entry per CDR3 protein. The sample lists 600,000 to 700,000 distinct CDR3 sequences, about 40% occurring once. V was pared by 3 bases and J by 5 bases, with 16 bases between. This CDR3 spans 15 amino acids. Germline loops: CDR1 SNHLY, CDR2 FYNNEI. Certain patients, namely those with other autoimmune diseases, uncontrolled infections, pregnancy or lactation, were excluded. Out of around 10 ml of fresh peripheral blood, PBMCs were obtained.

Material for sequencing was peripheral blood. This sequence originates from an adult man with Graves' ophthalmopathy. The rearrangement joins TRBV2 to TRBJ1-1, with D possibly TRBD1 on 5 matching bases. The CDR3 bases are TGTGCCAGCAGTGATCAGGGATGGGAGAATACTGAAGCTTTCTTT. It translates to CASSDQGWENTEAFF.